The T cell receptor beta chain under discussion was sequenced for a study of blood T cells in healthy people across ages (dated by TCRdb to the mid-2010s). At the level of the whole study: In model experiments, roughly one uniquely barcoded TCR beta cDNA molecule per two T cells was captured by template switching. Using the same blood draw, the study looked at two additional independent replicas of 1 million unique cDNA reads for two donors, one aged 18 to 30 and the other aged 80 or older. To avoid experimental bias, donors of different ages were distributed randomly across sequencing lanes. Four age groups were formed from the donors: young (average 16 years), middle-aged (around 40), aged (more than 55) and long-lived (roughly 88). To track age-related changes in TCR beta repertoire diversity, the study relied on deep sequencing normalized with unique cDNA molecular identifiers.

What the research found in general, with its limitations: Because donor CMV infection status was unknown, age-related changes in expanded clonotypes were potentially confounded. Observed TCR beta diversity per million T cells fell roughly linearly with age, and a significant reduction was already apparent by age about 38. Conclusive comparison of naive and antigen-experienced compartments was prevented by the profiling of bulk unsorted PBMCs. The long-lived group showed more naive CD4+ T cells, fewer expanded clones and increased TCR diversity than the aged group, suggesting age selection. Estimates of total diversity from one million sequenced T cells were regarded as lower bounds and underestimates. The percentage of naive T cells measured by flow cytometry correlated strongly with observed TCR beta diversity.

The CDR3, cysteine through phenylalanine, is 20 amino acids long. Left in the record is the CDR3 DNA by itself, 60 bases read in frame from the first base. Reading the germline V gene gives CDR1 KGHSH and CDR2 LQKENI. Trimming removed 6 bases from V and 6 bases from J; the gene matches leave 21 bases unexplained. The approximately 40 donors, aged about 6 to 100 years, were systemically healthy Caucasian individuals from Russia. Around 9.7 milliliters of peripheral blood were collected from each donor into EDTA-treated Vacutainer tubes. Ficoll-Paque density-gradient centrifugation was used to isolate PBMCs, with at least 7 million per sample. Trizol reagent was used to extract total RNA from the PBMCs, yielding at least 6 micrograms per sample. For every donor, an aliquot of PBMCs went through flow cytometry to measure the percentages of naive CD45RAhigh/CD27high T cells. Library prep was done by 5' RACE. Sequencing was performed on an Illumina HiSeq 2500. The second PCR ran for roughly 7 to 12 cycles and used a J-beta primer mix along with a sample-barcoded 5' primer. A unique molecular identifier was introduced onto each TCR beta cDNA molecule by a template-switch 5' adaptor carrying 12 random nucleotides. At least 2.5 million CDR3-containing paired-end reads were obtained from each sample. The Mint cDNA synthesis kit, primed by a TRBC-specific oligonucleotide, was used to synthesize first-strand cDNA from all RNA. All cDNA was treated with uracil-DNA glycosylase and then went through a first 18-cycle PCR with the universal primers M1SS and BC2_uni_R. The authors' pipeline ran thus. For normalization, 1 million high-quality reads were randomly selected from each sample, with every read carrying a distinct molecular identifier. Instead of being binned into consensus sequences, reads with shared molecular identifiers were discarded. MiTCR, run with a Q25 quality threshold and the strictest error-elimination algorithm, handled CDR3 identification, clonotype clustering and error correction. A nonparametric unseen species model with Euler transformation was used to estimate a lower bound on total TCR beta diversity. TCRdb applied fastp at Q25 and MiXCR to the public reads, then kept only in-frame beta chains. Records with the same CDR3 protein are collapsed into one entry carrying the most frequent genes and DNA. The V and J calls were not made by the authors but by TCRdb's processing. Here the sample has hundreds of thousands of distinct CDR3 sequences; approximately 21% occur a single time. 3.6% of the sample rests with the top ten.

This clonotype was seen a handful of times. Its antigen remains undetermined. Base quality data are lacking; no much larger clone is found one base away. This receptor was obtained from a man in his 70s in good health. Sample: blood. The chain employs TRBV18 and TRBJ2-7; 15 bases in the junction line up with TRBD2. The bases are TGTGCCAGCTCGCGGACAGGCGATGGACTAGCGGGAGGGGATTTCTCCGAGCAGTACTTC. It encodes CASSRTGDGLAGGDFSEQYF.